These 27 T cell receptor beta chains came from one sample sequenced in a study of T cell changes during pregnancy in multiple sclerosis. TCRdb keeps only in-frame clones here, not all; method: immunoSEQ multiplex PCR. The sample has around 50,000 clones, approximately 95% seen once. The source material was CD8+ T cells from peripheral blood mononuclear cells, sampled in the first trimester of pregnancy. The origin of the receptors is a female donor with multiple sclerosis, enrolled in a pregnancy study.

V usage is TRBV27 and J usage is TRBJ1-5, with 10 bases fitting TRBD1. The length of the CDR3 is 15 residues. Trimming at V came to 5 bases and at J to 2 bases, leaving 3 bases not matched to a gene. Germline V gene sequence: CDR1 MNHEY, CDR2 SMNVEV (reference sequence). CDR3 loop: CASSRGTGGNQPQHF. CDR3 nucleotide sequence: TGTGCCAGCAGTAGAGGGACAGGGGGCAATCAGCCCCAGCATTTT.

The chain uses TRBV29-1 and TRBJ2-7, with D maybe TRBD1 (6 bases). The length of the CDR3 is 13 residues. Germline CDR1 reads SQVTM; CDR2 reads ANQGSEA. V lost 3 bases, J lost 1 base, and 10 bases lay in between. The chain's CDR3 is CSVDSDRSYEQYF. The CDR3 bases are TGCAGCGTTGATAGTGACAGGTCCTACGAGCAGTACTTC.

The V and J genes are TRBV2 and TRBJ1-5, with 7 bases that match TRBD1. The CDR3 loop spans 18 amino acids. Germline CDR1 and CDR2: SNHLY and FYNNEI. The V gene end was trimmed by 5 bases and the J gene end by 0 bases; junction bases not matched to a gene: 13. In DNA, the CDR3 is TGTGCCAGCAGTCCAGGCTGGGGACAGCTATATAGCAATCAGCCCCAGCATTTT. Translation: CASSPGWGQLYSNQPQHF.

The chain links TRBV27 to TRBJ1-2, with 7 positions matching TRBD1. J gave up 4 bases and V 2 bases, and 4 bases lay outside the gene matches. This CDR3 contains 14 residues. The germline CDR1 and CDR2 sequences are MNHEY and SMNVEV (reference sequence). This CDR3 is CASSLQGTAYGYTF. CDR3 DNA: TGTGCCAGCAGTTTACAAGGGACAGCCTATGGCTACACCTTC.

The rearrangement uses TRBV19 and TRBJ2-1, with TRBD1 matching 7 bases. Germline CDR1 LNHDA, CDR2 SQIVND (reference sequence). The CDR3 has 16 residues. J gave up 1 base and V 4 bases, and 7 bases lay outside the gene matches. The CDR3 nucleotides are TGTGCCAGTAGTACGACAGGGCAGGCTTCCTACAATGAGCAGTTCTTC. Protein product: CASSTTGQASYNEQFF. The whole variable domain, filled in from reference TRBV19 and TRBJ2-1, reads DGGITQSPKYLFRKEGQNVTLSCEQNLNHDAMYWYRQDPGQGLRLIYYSQIVNDFQKGDIAEGYSVSREKKESFPLTVTSAQKNPTAFYLCASSTTGQASYNEQFFGPGTRLTVL.

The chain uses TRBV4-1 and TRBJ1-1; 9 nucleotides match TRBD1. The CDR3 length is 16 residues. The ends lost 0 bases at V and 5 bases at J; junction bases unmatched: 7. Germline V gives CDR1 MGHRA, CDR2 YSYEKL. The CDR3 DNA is TGCGCCAGCAGCCAAGATGACACAGACAGGGGGACTGAAGCTTTCTTT. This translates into CASSQDDTDRGTEAFF.

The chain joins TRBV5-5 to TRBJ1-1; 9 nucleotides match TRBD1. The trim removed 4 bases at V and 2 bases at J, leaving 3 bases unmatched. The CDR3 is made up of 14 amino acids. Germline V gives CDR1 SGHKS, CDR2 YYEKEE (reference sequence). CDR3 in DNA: TGTGCCAGCAGCCGGACAGGGGCTAACACTGAAGCTTTCTTT. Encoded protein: CASSRTGANTEAFF.

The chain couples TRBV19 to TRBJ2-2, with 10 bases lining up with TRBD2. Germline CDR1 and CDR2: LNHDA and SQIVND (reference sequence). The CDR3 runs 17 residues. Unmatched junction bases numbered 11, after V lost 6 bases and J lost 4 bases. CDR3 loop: CASRASGSPGTTGELFF. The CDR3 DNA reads TGTGCCAGTAGGGCTAGCGGGAGCCCTGGGACCACCGGGGAGCTGTTTTTT.

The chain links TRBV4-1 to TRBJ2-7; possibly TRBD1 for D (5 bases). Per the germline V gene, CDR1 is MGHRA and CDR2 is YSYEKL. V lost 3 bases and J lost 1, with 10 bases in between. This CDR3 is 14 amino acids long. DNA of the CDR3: TGCGCCAGCAGCCACACTAAGGGGTCCTACGAGCAGTACTTC. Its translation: CASSHTKGSYEQYF.

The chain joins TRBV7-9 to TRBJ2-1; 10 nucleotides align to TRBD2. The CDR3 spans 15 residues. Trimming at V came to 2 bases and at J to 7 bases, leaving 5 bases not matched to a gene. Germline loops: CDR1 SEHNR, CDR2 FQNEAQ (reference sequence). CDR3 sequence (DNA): TGTGCCAGCAGCTTAACGCTAGCGGGGGAAAATGAGCAGTTCTTC. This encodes CASSLTLAGENEQFF. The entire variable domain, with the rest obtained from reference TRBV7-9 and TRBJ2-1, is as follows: DTGVSQNPRHKITKRGQNVTFRCDPISEHNRLYWYRQTLGQGPEFLTYFQNEAQLEKSRLLSDRFSAERPKGSFSTLEIQRTEQGDSAMYLCASSLTLAGENEQFFGPGTRLTVL.

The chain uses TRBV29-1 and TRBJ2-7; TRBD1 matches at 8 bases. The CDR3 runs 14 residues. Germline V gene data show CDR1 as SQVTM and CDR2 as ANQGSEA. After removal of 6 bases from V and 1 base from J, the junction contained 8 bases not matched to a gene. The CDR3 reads CSVPRTGNSYEQYF. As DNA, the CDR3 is TGCAGCGTCCCCCGGACAGGGAATTCCTACGAGCAGTACTTC.

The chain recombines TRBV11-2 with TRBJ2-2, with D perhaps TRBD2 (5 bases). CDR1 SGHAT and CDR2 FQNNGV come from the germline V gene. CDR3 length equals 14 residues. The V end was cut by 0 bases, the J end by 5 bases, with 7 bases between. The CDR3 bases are TGTGCCAGCAGCTTAGATCCGGGGACCGGGGAGCTGTTTTTT. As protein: CASSLDPGTGELFF.

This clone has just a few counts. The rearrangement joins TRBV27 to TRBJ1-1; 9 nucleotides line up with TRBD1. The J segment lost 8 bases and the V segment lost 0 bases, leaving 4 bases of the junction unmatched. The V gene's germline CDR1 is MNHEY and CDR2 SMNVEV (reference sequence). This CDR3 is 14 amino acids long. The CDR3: CASSLSATGGEAFF. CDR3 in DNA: TGTGCCAGCAGTTTATCGGCGACAGGGGGGGAAGCTTTCTTT.

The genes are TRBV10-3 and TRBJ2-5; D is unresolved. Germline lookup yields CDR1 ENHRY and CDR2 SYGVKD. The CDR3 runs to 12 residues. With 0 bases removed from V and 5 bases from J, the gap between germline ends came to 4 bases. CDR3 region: CAISESPETQYF. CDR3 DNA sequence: TGTGCCATCAGTGAGTCCCCGGAGACCCAGTACTTC.

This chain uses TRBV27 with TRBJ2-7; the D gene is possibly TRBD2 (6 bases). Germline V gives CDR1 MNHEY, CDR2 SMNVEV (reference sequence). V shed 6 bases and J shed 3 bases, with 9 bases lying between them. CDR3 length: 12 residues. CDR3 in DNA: TGTGCCAGCAGAGCTAGCGACTACGAGCAGTACTTC. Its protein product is CASRASDYEQYF.

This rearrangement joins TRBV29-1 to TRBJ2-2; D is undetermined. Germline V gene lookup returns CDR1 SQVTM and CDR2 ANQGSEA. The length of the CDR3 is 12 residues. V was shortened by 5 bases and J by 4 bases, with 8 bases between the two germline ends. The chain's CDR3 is CSVWSSTGELFF. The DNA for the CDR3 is TGCAGCGTTTGGAGTTCCACCGGGGAGCTGTTTTTT.

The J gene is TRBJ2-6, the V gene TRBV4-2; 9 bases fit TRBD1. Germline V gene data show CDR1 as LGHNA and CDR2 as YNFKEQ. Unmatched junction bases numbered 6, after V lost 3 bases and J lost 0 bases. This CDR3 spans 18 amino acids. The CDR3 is CASSHTGGPNSGANVLTF. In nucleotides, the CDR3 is TGTGCCAGCAGCCATACAGGGGGCCCCAACTCTGGGGCCAACGTCCTGACTTTC.

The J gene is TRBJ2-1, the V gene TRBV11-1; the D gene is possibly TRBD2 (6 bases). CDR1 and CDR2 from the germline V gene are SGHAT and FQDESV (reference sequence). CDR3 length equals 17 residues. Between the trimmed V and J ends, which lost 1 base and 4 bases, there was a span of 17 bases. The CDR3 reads CASSLDVGEVRYNEQFF. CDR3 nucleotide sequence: TGTGCCAGCAGCTTAGACGTAGGGGAGGTCAGGTACAATGAGCAGTTCTTC.

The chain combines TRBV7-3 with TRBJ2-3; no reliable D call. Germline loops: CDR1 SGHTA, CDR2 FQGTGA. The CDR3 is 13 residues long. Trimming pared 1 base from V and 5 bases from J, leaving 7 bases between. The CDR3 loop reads CASSLNSRDTQYF. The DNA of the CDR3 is TGTGCCAGCAGCTTAAATAGCCGAGATACGCAGTATTTT. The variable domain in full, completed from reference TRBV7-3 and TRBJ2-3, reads GAGVSQTPSNKVTEKGKYVELRCDPISGHTALYWYRQSLGQGPEFLIYFQGTGAADDSGLPNDRFFAVRPEGSVSTLKIQRTERGDSAVYLCASSLNSRDTQYFGPGTRLTVL.

Here the CDR3 DNA reads TGTGCCAGCAGTGTGGGGACAGGGGGCACAGATACGCAGTATTTT. This sequence encodes CASSVGTGGTDTQYF. This chain connects TRBV2 to TRBJ2-3, with 10 bases identical to TRBD1. This CDR3 has 15 residues. The germline gives CDR1 SNHLY, CDR2 FYNNEI. Germline trimming cut 4 bases from V and 1 base from J; bases unmatched to any gene: 2.

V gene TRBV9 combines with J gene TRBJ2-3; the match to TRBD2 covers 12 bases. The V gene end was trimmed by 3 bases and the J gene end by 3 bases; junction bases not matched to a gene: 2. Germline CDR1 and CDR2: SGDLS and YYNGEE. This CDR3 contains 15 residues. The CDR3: CASSASGRATDTQYF. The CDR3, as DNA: TGTGCCAGCAGCGCTAGCGGGAGGGCGACAGATACGCAGTATTTT.

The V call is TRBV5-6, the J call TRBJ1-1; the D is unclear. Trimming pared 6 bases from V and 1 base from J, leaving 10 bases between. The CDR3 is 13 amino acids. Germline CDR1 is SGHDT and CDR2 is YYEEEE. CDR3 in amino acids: CASTTLENTEAFF. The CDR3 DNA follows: TGTGCCAGCACCACTCTTGAGAACACTGAAGCTTTCTTT.

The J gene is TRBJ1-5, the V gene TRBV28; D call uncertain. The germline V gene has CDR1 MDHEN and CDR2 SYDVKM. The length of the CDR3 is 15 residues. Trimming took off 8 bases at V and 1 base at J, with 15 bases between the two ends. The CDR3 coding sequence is TGTGCCAGCTTCGAGGGAGATCGGAGCAATCAGCCCCAGCATTTT. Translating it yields CASFEGDRSNQPQHF.

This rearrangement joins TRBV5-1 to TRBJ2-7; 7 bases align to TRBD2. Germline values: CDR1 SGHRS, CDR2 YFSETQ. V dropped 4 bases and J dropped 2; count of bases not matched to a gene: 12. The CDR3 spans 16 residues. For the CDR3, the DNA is TGCGCCAGCAGCATAGCCCTGGCTAGCGGCCCCTACGAGCAGTACTTC. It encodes CASSIALASGPYEQYF.

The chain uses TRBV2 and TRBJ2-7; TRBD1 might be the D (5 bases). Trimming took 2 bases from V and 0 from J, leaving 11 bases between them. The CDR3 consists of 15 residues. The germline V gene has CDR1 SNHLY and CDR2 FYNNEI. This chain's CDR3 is CASSEWQGASYEQYF. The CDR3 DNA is TGTGCCAGCAGTGAATGGCAGGGTGCCTCCTACGAGCAGTACTTC.

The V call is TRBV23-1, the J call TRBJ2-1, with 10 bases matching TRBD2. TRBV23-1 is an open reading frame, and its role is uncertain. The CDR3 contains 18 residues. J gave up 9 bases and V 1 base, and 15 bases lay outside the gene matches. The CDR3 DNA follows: TGCGCCAGCAGTCAATGTCCAGCGGGAGGGCCTAGGAGGTGTGAGCAGTTCTTC. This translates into CASSQCPAGGPRRCEQFF.

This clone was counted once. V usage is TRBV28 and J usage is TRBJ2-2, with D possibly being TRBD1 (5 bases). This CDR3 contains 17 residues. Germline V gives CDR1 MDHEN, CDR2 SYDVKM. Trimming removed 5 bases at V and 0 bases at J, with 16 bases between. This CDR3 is CASSPSQGKANTGELFF. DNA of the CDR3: TGTGCCAGCAGTCCGTCCCAGGGAAAAGCGAACACCGGGGAGCTGTTTTTT.